Listed below are T cell receptor beta chains from one sample, sequenced in a study of T cells after yellow fever vaccination. TCRdb called the 5' RACE reads again in MiXCR, with one record for every CDR3 protein. The data contain some 160,000 distinct CDR3 sequences, 9.3% of them singletons. The sample was CD8+ T cells sorted from PBMCs, taken 45 days after the yellow fever booster vaccination. These receptors were obtained from a man aged 18 to 30 who received the YFV17D yellow fever vaccine. Each CDR3 is given with its conserved first and last residue. The listing skips clone size in some rows; elsewhere it reads once, few, many or a size class.

J: TRBJ2-5
size: -
V: TRBV29-1
CDR3: CSVENQRGGLETQYF

J: TRBJ1-1
size: -
V: TRBV4-3
CDR3: CASSQDFLTENTEAFF

J: TRBJ1-1
size: few
V: TRBV6-4
CDR3: CASSPTRGGTEAFF

J: TRBJ2-5
size: few
V: TRBV5-5
CDR3: CASSPQRLGQGMTQYF

J: TRBJ2-5
size: -
V: TRBV7-2
CDR3: CASSVGTVQETQYF

J: TRBJ1-2
size: -
V: TRBV12-3/TRBV12-4
CDR3: CASSLQGASYGYTF

J: TRBJ1-1
size: -
V: TRBV12-3/TRBV12-4
CDR3: CASSPFRANTEAFF

J: TRBJ2-1
size: -
V: TRBV6-2/TRBV6-3
CDR3: CASSYWGQGAKNNEQFF

J: TRBJ1-1
size: many
V: TRBV20-1
CDR3: CSARGRSGPEAFF

J: TRBJ2-7
size: -
V: TRBV20-1
CDR3: CSATGTDSYEQYF

J: TRBJ1-5
size: -
V: TRBV6-2/TRBV6-3
CDR3: CASSYPDQPQHF

J: TRBJ1-5
size: -
V: TRBV24-1
CDR3: CATSAQGSNQPQHF

J: TRBJ2-6
size: few
V: TRBV20-1
CDR3: CSARTGSGANVLTF

J: TRBJ2-3
size: few
V: TRBV5-1
CDR3: CASSSGDGHSTDTQYF

J: TRBJ1-4
size: few
V: TRBV4-1
CDR3: CASSQDPGGEEKLFF

J: TRBJ1-6
size: few
V: TRBV11-2
CDR3: CASSADSSPLHF

J: TRBJ1-1
size: -
V: TRBV7-8
CDR3: CASRLTGGNTEAFF

J: TRBJ2-3
size: few
V: TRBV3-1
CDR3: CASSHLAELTDTQYF

J: TRBJ2-6
size: few
V: TRBV7-6
CDR3: CASSLAATEPYRSGANVLTF

J: TRBJ2-1
size: few
V: TRBV29-1
CDR3: CSLAETGSREQFF

J: TRBJ1-2
size: -
V: TRBV4-1
CDR3: CASSRGHAISVGYGYTF

J: TRBJ2-6
size: -
V: TRBV27
CDR3: CASSYTGGSGANVLTF

J: TRBJ2-7
size: many
V: TRBV6-5
CDR3: CASSYYPRFYEQYF

J: TRBJ2-1
size: many
V: TRBV7-2
CDR3: CASSFLPSGEQFF

J: TRBJ2-1
size: -
V: TRBV12-3/TRBV12-4
CDR3: CASSPATSGYSEQFF

J: TRBJ2-5
size: -
V: TRBV5-6
CDR3: CASSWPRTGRETQYF

J: TRBJ2-3
size: -
V: TRBV6-5
CDR3: CASSLGVSGGASTDTQYF

J: TRBJ1-5
size: few
V: TRBV4-1
CDR3: CASSEEGQGIQPQHF

J: TRBJ2-1
size: few
V: TRBV9
CDR3: CASSLTAYNEQFF

J: TRBJ2-5
size: -
V: TRBV6-1
CDR3: CASRIAYDRGVGTQYF

J: TRBJ2-5
size: few
V: TRBV4-1
CDR3: CASSHPTGGVETQYF

J: TRBJ2-5
size: -
V: TRBV7-2
CDR3: CASSLEFEGARRETQYF

J: TRBJ2-7
size: few
V: TRBV25-1
CDR3: CASSEWAGQGNHEQYF

J: TRBJ2-2
size: few
V: TRBV9
CDR3: CASSAPGQGEVTGELFF

J: TRBJ1-5
size: few
V: TRBV4-1
CDR3: CASSPAGADQPQHF

J: TRBJ2-7
size: few
V: TRBV5-1
CDR3: CASSLPELGLYEQYF

J: TRBJ2-3
size: -
V: TRBV5-1
CDR3: CASSSSGTQEDTQYF

J: TRBJ1-2
size: -
V: TRBV4-3
CDR3: CASSQDNGGRNHYGYTF

J: TRBJ2-1
size: few
V: TRBV7-3
CDR3: CASSSSNSSYNEQFF

J: TRBJ2-7
size: few
V: TRBV9
CDR3: CASSPRAGVMYEQYF